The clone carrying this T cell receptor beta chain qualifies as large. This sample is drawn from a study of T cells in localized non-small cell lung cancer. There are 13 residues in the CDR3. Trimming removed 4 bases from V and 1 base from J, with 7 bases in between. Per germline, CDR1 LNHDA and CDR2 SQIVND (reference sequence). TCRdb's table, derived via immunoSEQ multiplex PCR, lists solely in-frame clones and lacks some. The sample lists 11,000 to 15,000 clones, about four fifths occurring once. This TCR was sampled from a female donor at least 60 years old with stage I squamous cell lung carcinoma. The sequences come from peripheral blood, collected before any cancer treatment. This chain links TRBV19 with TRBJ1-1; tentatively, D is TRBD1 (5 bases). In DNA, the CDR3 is TGTGCCAGTAGTAAGGGGACGAACACTGAAGCTTTCTTT. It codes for CASSKGTNTEAFF.